A single sample gave rise to the 13 T cell receptor beta chains below, sequenced in a study of blood T cell repertoires in COVID-19 (TCRdb year 2020). Library creation used the immunoSEQ multiplex PCR assay. As stored in TCRdb, this immuneACCESS dataset retains in-frame rearrangements with V and J assigned. A fraction of the clones does not appear; measured against another copy, unresolved V genes explain less than half of the discrepancy, and the remainder lacks a known reason. The sample includes 65,000 to 95,000 clones, with 60% to 75% observed a single time. The top ten clonotypes cover 4.5% to 6% of the sample. Input material: peripheral blood. These receptors were collected from a man aged 45-65 years with active or convalescent COVID-19.

The chain recombines TRBV5-1 with TRBJ2-7, with 9 nucleotides matching TRBD2. CDR3 length: 15 residues. Germline-derived CDR1 and CDR2 are SGHRS and YFSETQ. V was clipped by 4 bases and J by 3 bases; unmatched bases: 8. Here the CDR3 DNA reads TGCGCCAGCAGCACTCGGACTAGCGCGAACTACGAGCAGTACTTC. Amino acid sequence: CASSTRTSANYEQYF.

The rearrangement links TRBV3-1 (or the pseudogene TRBV3-2) to TRBJ1-2; tentative D call: TRBD1 (5 bases). Between the trimmed V and J ends, which lost 0 bases and 4 bases, there was a span of 9 bases. Germline CDR1 is LGHDT and CDR2 is YNNKEL (reference sequence). CDR3 length: 14 residues. The CDR3 loop reads CASSQDMTVYGYTF. The CDR3 DNA is TGTGCCAGCAGCCAAGATATGACAGTCTATGGCTACACCTTC.

This clone has just one count. The chain links TRBV7-9 to TRBJ1-1; TRBD1 might be the D (5 bases). Deletions cut 5 bases from V and 8 bases from J, with 15 bases between. The CDR3 is 13 residues long. Germline CDR1 and CDR2: SEHNR and FQNEAQ (reference sequence). The chain's CDR3 is CASSQIGDSEAFF. The CDR3, as DNA: TGTGCCAGCAGCCAAATAGGGGATTCAGAAGCTTTCTTT.

The chain has TRBV7-3 and TRBJ2-1; TRBD1 matches at 7 bases. Germline values: CDR1 SGHTA, CDR2 FQGTGA. The CDR3 extends over 15 amino acids. V shed 5 bases, J shed 0 bases, and the junction held 4 bases outside the gene matches. The CDR3 bases are TGTGCCAGCAGCCGGACAGGAGACTCCTACAATGAGCAGTTCTTC. It is translated as CASSRTGDSYNEQFF.

The gene calls are TRBV5-3 and TRBJ2-7; possibly TRBD1 for D (6 bases). TRBV5-3 is classed as an ORF, of uncertain function. This CDR3 is built from 16 residues. V was trimmed by 3 bases and J by 4 bases, leaving 20 bases between them. This chain's CDR3 is CARSCPGQPMAYEQYF. The CDR3 DNA is TGTGCCAGAAGCTGTCCCGGACAGCCCATGGCATACGAGCAGTACTTC.

The chain employs TRBV4-1 and TRBJ2-6; weak D call: TRBD2 (5 bases). V gave up 4 bases and J gave up 2 bases, with 18 bases separating them. This CDR3 comprises 18 residues. Germline V gene data show CDR1 as MGHRA and CDR2 as YSYEKL. CDR3 in DNA: TGCGCCAGCAGCCTAGACGGAGGACGTAATCCTGGGGCCAACGTCCTGACTTTC. Translated, it gives CASSLDGGRNPGANVLTF.

V gene TRBV7-2 combines with J gene TRBJ2-3; maybe TRBD2 (6 bases). The CDR3 length is 15 residues. Germline assignment: CDR1 SGHTA and CDR2 FQGNSA. Trimming pared 7 bases from V and 1 base from J, leaving 15 bases between. The CDR3: CASTSRGKGTDTQYF. CDR3 bases: TGTGCCAGCACCTCACGGGGGAAGGGCACAGATACGCAGTATTTT.

This clone was seen a handful of times. The gene calls are TRBV30 and TRBJ2-7, with no clear D. Germline lookup yields CDR1 GTSNPN and CDR2 SVGIG (reference sequence). The V end lost 6 bases, the J end lost 2 bases, and 11 bases lay between the germline ends. The CDR3 sequence is 12 residues long. CDR3 sequence (DNA): TGTGCCTGTGATACAGATACCTACGAGCAGTACTTC. This sequence encodes CACDTDTYEQYF.

The V and J genes are TRBV7-2 and TRBJ2-3; D possibly corresponds to TRBD1 (5 bases). The ends were cut back, 11 bases at V and 1 base at J, with 13 bases in the middle. Germline CDR1 is SGHTA and CDR2 is FQGNSA. This CDR3 region has 13 residues. CDR3 bases: TGTGCCTTAGGACAACCCGGCACAGATACGCAGTATTTT. It codes for CALGQPGTDTQYF.

The rearrangement joins TRBV7-2 to TRBJ1-1; 10 positions agree with TRBD1. Germline CDR1 is SGHTA and CDR2 is FQGNSA. With 5 bases clipped from V and 5 bases from J, the junction kept 5 bases outside the gene matches. This CDR3 comprises 14 residues. CDR3 residues: CASSPGQGGTEAFF. The CDR3 region has the DNA TGTGCCAGCAGCCCAGGACAGGGGGGAACTGAAGCTTTCTTT.

The V and J genes are TRBV5-3 and TRBJ2-1; the D gene is possibly TRBD1 (6 bases). TRBV5-3 is treated as an ORF (open reading frame) with a function not yet certain. The V end lost 7 bases, the J end lost 6 bases, and 23 bases lay between the germline ends. The CDR3 has 16 amino acids. CDR3 region: CARSNGHRVWFNEQFF. CDR3 DNA: TGTGCCAGATCTAATGGCCACAGGGTTTGGTTCAATGAGCAGTTCTTC.

The rearrangement joins TRBV4-3 to TRBJ1-4; D possibly corresponds to TRBD1 (5 bases). Germline CDR1 LGHNA, CDR2 YSLEER. The CDR3 runs to 16 residues. Trimming took 2 bases from V and 2 from J, leaving 12 bases between them. The CDR3 reads CASSQNPGSTNEKLFF. In nucleotides, the CDR3 is TGCGCCAGCAGCCAAAATCCAGGGTCCACTAATGAAAAACTGTTTTTT.

The CDR3 protein is CASSPGGARGYTF. The CDR3 DNA reads as TGTGCCAGCAGCCCGGGGGGGGCGCGCGGCTACACCTTC. The V call is TRBV7-2, the J call TRBJ1-2; weak D call: TRBD1 (6 bases). The germline V and J ends were trimmed by 5 bases and 8 bases, with 15 bases remaining between them. Germline V lookup: CDR1 SGHTA, CDR2 FQGNSA. The CDR3 is made up of 13 amino acids.